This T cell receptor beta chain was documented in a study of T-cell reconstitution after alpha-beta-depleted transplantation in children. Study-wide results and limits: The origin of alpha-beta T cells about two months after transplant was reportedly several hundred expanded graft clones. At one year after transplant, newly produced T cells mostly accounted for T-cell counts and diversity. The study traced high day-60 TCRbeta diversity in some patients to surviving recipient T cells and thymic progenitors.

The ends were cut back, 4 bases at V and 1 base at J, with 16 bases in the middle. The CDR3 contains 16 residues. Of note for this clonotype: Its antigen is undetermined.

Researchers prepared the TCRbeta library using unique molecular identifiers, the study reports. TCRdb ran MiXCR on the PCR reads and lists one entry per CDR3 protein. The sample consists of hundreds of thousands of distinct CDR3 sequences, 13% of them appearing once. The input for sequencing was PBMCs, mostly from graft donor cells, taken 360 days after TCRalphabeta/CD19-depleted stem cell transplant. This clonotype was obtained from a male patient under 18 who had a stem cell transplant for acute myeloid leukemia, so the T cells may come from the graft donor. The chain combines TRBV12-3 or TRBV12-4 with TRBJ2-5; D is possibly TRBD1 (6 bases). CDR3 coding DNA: TGTGCCAGCAGTTCCCCCCACAGGGCTCTCCAAGAGACCCAGTACTTC. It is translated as CASSSPHRALQETQYF.